Following are 28 T cell receptor beta chains from one sample sequenced in a study of blood T cell repertoires in COVID-19 (dated by TCRdb to about 2020). The library came from the immunoSEQ multiplex PCR assay. As stored in TCRdb, this immuneACCESS dataset retains in-frame rearrangements with V and J assigned. A fraction of the clones does not appear; measured against another copy, unresolved V genes explain less than half of the discrepancy, and the remainder lacks a known reason. This sample gives around 100,000 clones in total; 85% to 90% of them show up just once. The top ten constitute 32% of the sample. Sequencing was done on a sample of peripheral blood. Receptor source: a woman over 75 with acute or convalescent COVID-19.

The chain recombines TRBV4-1 with TRBJ1-4, with 10 positions matching TRBD1. CDR3 length: 20 residues. The V and J ends lost 1 base and 1 base, in that order; junction bases with no gene match: 12. CDR1 and CDR2 from the germline V gene are MGHRA and YSYEKL. CDR3 region: CASSQGIGTGAGGTNEKLFF. CDR3 bases: TGCGCCAGCAGCCAAGGGATAGGGACAGGGGCCGGAGGAACTAATGAAAAACTGTTTTTT.

This clone was seen a single time. The gene calls are TRBV29-1 and TRBJ2-5; TRBD2 is a possible D gene (5 bases). With 3 bases removed from V and 5 bases from J, the gap between germline ends came to 16 bases. CDR1 SQVTM and CDR2 ANQGSEA come from the germline V gene. This CDR3 has 14 amino acids. CDR3 sequence (DNA): TGCAGCGTTGATGTTGGCGGGCTCGGGGAGACCCAGTACTTC. Residues: CSVDVGGLGETQYF.

The gene calls are TRBV5-1 and TRBJ1-4; D is unresolved. The CDR3 has 13 residues. The V gene's germline CDR1 is SGHRS and CDR2 YFSETQ. Trimming pared 4 bases from V and 8 bases from J, leaving 12 bases between. CDR3 DNA: TGCGCCAGCAGCCCCGGATCGGGGGAAAAACTGTTTTTT. It codes for CASSPGSGEKLFF.

The CDR3 nucleotides are TGTGCCAGCAGTTTATCCCAGAACTATGGCTACACCTTC. This codes for CASSLSQNYGYTF. The J gene is TRBJ1-2, the V gene TRBV27; no clear D gene. Trimming pared 0 bases from V and 2 bases from J, leaving 4 bases between. Looked up from germline, CDR1 is MNHEY and CDR2 is SMNVEV (reference sequence). The CDR3 covers 13 residues.

The chain employs TRBV3-1 (or the pseudogene TRBV3-2) and TRBJ2-7; the match to TRBD2 covers 11 bases. CDR1 and CDR2 from the germline V gene are LGHDT and YNNKEL (reference sequence). Losses at the gene ends were 4 bases for V and 2 bases for J; bases not matched to a gene: 1. This CDR3 spans 14 amino acids. This CDR3 reads CASSLSGGAYEQYF. CDR3 nucleotide sequence: TGTGCCAGCAGCCTTAGCGGGGGGGCCTACGAGCAGTACTTC.

The DNA for the CDR3 is TGTGCCTGGAGTGCGCAGGGGGCTCTAGAGACCCAGTACTTC. It specifies CAWSAQGALETQYF. This chain joins TRBV30 and TRBJ2-5; TRBD1 matches 8 bases. Trimming cost V 1 base and J 4 bases; bases outside gene matches: 5. This CDR3 spans 14 amino acids. Germline loops: CDR1 GTSNPN, CDR2 SVGIG (reference sequence).

This chain joins TRBV6-5 and TRBJ1-6, with D unclear. V was pared by 4 bases and J by 7 bases, with 8 bases between. CDR1 and CDR2 from the germline V gene are MNHEY and SVGAGI. The CDR3 runs to 13 residues. This CDR3 reads CASSSLRNSPLHF. The CDR3 bases are TGTGCCAGCAGTTCTCTCAGGAATTCACCCCTCCACTTT.

The gene calls are TRBV6-2 or TRBV6-3 and TRBJ1-1, with 7 bases that match TRBD1. This CDR3 has 16 amino acids. Unmatched junction bases numbered 16, after V lost 2 bases and J lost 10 bases. From germline, CDR1 is MNHEY and CDR2 SVGEGT. CDR3: CASSYAQPDRAGGAFF. DNA of the CDR3: TGTGCCAGCAGTTACGCCCAACCCGACAGGGCTGGGGGAGCTTTCTTT.

The rearrangement joins TRBV11-2 to TRBJ2-7; 9 nucleotides align to TRBD2. CDR1 SGHAT and CDR2 FQNNGV come from the germline V gene. The junction had 9 bases not matched to a gene; V was cut back by 6 bases and J by 0 bases. This CDR3 spans 16 amino acids. This CDR3 is CASRRLAGVISYEQYF. CDR3 nucleotide sequence: TGTGCCAGCAGAAGATTAGCGGGGGTAATCTCCTACGAGCAGTACTTC.

This clone was seen just once. The chain joins TRBV9 to TRBJ1-1; 7 bases match TRBD1. The germline CDR1 and CDR2 sequences are SGDLS and YYNGEE. The CDR3 runs 14 residues. V gave up 0 bases and J gave up 5 bases; unmatched junction bases: 4. The chain's CDR3 is CASSVEGAETEAFF. The CDR3 DNA reads as TGTGCCAGCAGCGTAGAGGGGGCCGAGACTGAAGCTTTCTTT.

The chain employs TRBV2 and TRBJ1-1; D might be TRBD1 (6 bases). Germline V gene sequence: CDR1 SNHLY, CDR2 FYNNEI. Trimming cost V 4 bases and J 5 bases, with 14 bases left between them. The CDR3 sequence is 14 residues long. The CDR3 DNA sequence: TGTGCCAGCAGTGTTACAGGGCGGGGGACTGAAGCTTTCTTT. The encoded protein is CASSVTGRGTEAFF.

The J gene is TRBJ1-2, the V gene TRBV10-1; D unresolved. The CDR3 is made up of 14 amino acids. CDR1 and CDR2 from the germline V gene are WNHNN and SYGVQD (reference sequence). Trimming removed 0 bases at V and 8 bases at J, with 13 bases between. The CDR3 loop reads CASSESPALGGYTF. The CDR3 DNA reads as TGCGCCAGCAGTGAGTCCCCGGCCCTGGGCGGCTACACCTTC.

This rearrangement joins TRBV4-2 to TRBJ2-2; 9 nucleotides agree with TRBD2. The CDR3 has 17 residues. With 0 bases clipped from V and 4 bases from J, the junction kept 6 bases outside the gene matches. Germline CDR1 is LGHNA and CDR2 is YNFKEQ. CDR3 protein: CASSQEPAGGPTGELFF. CDR3 bases: TGTGCCAGCAGCCAAGAGCCAGCGGGGGGCCCCACCGGGGAGCTGTTTTTT.

This rearrangement joins TRBV18 to TRBJ1-1, with D unresolved. This CDR3 spans 14 amino acids. Trimming stripped 2 bases from V and 0 bases from J, with 7 bases between. The germline V gene encodes CDR1 KGHSH and CDR2 LQKENI. For the CDR3, the DNA is TGTGCCAGCTCACCAATTGCGTTGAACACTGAAGCTTTCTTT. Its protein product is CASSPIALNTEAFF. The entire variable domain, with the rest obtained from reference TRBV18 and TRBJ1-1, is as follows: NAGVMQNPRHLVRRRGQEARLRCSPMKGHSHVYWYRQLPEEGLKFMVYLQKENIIDESGMPKERFSAEFPKEGPSILRIQQVVRGDSAAYFCASSPIALNTEAFFGQGTRLTVV.

This rearrangement joins TRBV6-4 to TRBJ1-6, with 8 nucleotides matching TRBD1. Germline loops: CDR1 MRHNA, CDR2 SNTAGT. This CDR3 has 13 amino acids. V lost 6 bases to trimming and J lost 9 bases; unmatched junction nucleotides: 4. The DNA for the CDR3 is TGTGCCAGCAGCCCAGGGGGCAGTTCACCCCTCCACTTT. Amino acids: CASSPGGSSPLHF.

The genes are TRBV25-1 and TRBJ2-5; D remains unclear. Germline loops: CDR1 MGHDK, CDR2 SYGVNS. The CDR3 runs to 13 residues. V was shortened by 4 bases and J by 1 base, with 7 bases between the two germline ends. CDR3 residues: CASSVAGQETQYF. The CDR3 nucleotides are TGTGCCAGCAGTGTCGCAGGCCAAGAGACCCAGTACTTC.

This clone was recorded once. The rearrangement uses TRBV19 and TRBJ1-1, with 9 bases aligning to TRBD1. Germline assignment: CDR1 LNHDA and CDR2 SQIVND (reference sequence). The CDR3 is 15 residues long. The V segment lost 5 bases and the J segment 0 bases; nucleotides outside the gene matches: 4. The CDR3 reads CASSLQGAVNTEAFF. CDR3 DNA: TGTGCCAGTAGTCTACAGGGGGCCGTGAACACTGAAGCTTTCTTT.

This chain connects TRBV10-1 to TRBJ1-4, with TRBD1 identical over 7 bases. CDR3 size: 14 residues. CDR1 WNHNN and CDR2 SYGVQD come from the germline V gene (reference sequence). With 6 bases clipped from V and 3 bases from J, the junction kept 4 bases outside the gene matches. CDR3 residues: CASSPGGSNEKLFF. In nucleotides, the CDR3 is TGCGCCAGCAGCCCAGGGGGGTCTAATGAAAAACTGTTTTTT.

V usage is TRBV7-7 and J usage is TRBJ2-3; 10 bases are shared with TRBD2. The CDR3 has 18 residues. The ends lost 5 bases at V and 4 bases at J; junction bases unmatched: 15. Germline V CDR1 and CDR2: SSHAT, FNYEAQ (reference sequence). Written as DNA, the CDR3 is TGTGCCAGCAGCCCCGGAGCTAGCGGGGGCCGAGACTCAGATACGCAGTATTTT. Protein sequence: CASSPGASGGRDSDTQYF.

The chain recombines TRBV2 with TRBJ2-7; TRBD2 aligns across 8 bases. The CDR3 is 13 residues long. CDR1 is SNHLY and CDR2 is FYNNEI in the germline V gene. Losses at the gene ends were 7 bases for V and 6 bases for J; bases not matched to a gene: 8. CDR3 nucleotides: TGTGCCAGCACTTTGGGACTAGGAGGCGAGCAGTACTTC. Amino acid sequence: CASTLGLGGEQYF. The full variable domain, in which reference TRBV2 and TRBJ2-7 provide the parts outside the CDR3, is EPEVTQTPSHQVTQMGQEVILRCVPISNHLYFYWYRQILGQKVEFLVSFYNNEISEKSEIFDDQFSVERPDGSNFTLKIRSTKLEDSAMYFCASTLGLGGEQYFGPGTRLTVT.

This clone was detected only once. The rearrangement links TRBV18 to TRBJ2-5, with 9 bases fitting TRBD1. V shed 2 bases and J 5 bases; nucleotides not matched to a gene: 6. Germline V gene lookup returns CDR1 KGHSH and CDR2 LQKENI. The CDR3 is made up of 15 amino acids. CDR3 in DNA: TGTGCCAGCTCACCAACAGGGGGCGACGCGGAGACCCAGTACTTC. It translates to CASSPTGGDAETQYF. Based on the CDR3 plus reference TRBV18 and TRBJ2-5, the full variable domain is NAGVMQNPRHLVRRRGQEARLRCSPMKGHSHVYWYRQLPEEGLKFMVYLQKENIIDESGMPKERFSAEFPKEGPSILRIQQVVRGDSAAYFCASSPTGGDAETQYFGPGTRLLVL.

This chain uses TRBV30 with TRBJ2-7; D is perhaps TRBD1 (6 bases). Trimming removed 0 bases from V and 5 bases from J, with 14 bases in between. CDR1 is GTSNPN, CDR2 SVGIG, per germline (reference sequence). The CDR3 has 14 amino acids. CDR3 loop: CAWSVGFSGDEQYF. The CDR3, as DNA: TGTGCCTGGAGTGTAGGTTTCTCAGGGGACGAGCAGTACTTC.

The chain couples TRBV29-1 to TRBJ2-7; D assignment may be TRBD1 or TRBD2 (5 bases each). Germline V gene lookup returns CDR1 SQVTM and CDR2 ANQGSEA. This CDR3 spans 12 amino acids. V was pared by 7 bases and J by 3 bases, with 13 bases between. CDR3 DNA sequence: TGCAGCGCTGGCGAGGGGCACTACGAGCAGTACTTC. Translated: CSAGEGHYEQYF.

This chain joins TRBV28 and TRBJ1-5; 9 nucleotides align to TRBD1. The CDR3 runs 15 residues. Unmatched junction bases numbered 10, after V lost 6 bases and J lost 7 bases. Per germline, CDR1 MDHEN and CDR2 SYDVKM. The CDR3 sequence is CASRTGTGWEQPQHF. The DNA of the CDR3 is TGTGCCAGCAGAACCGGGACAGGGTGGGAGCAGCCCCAGCATTTT.

The V and J genes are TRBV6-2 or TRBV6-3 and TRBJ2-7, with D maybe TRBD1 (6 bases). CDR3 length: 18 residues. Deletions cut 2 bases from V and 2 bases from J, with 22 bases between. Germline lookup yields CDR1 MNHEY and CDR2 SVGEGT. The CDR3 loop reads CASSYPTRRDTLTYEQYF. The CDR3 region has the DNA TGTGCCAGCAGTTACCCCACCCGCCGGGACACCCTCACCTACGAGCAGTACTTC.

The gene calls are TRBV9 and TRBJ2-1, with TRBD2 matching over 12 bases. Germline V lookup: CDR1 SGDLS, CDR2 YYNGEE. J was trimmed by 0 bases and V by 3 bases; bases with no gene match: 4. There are 17 residues in the CDR3. The CDR3 region has the DNA TGTGCCAGCAGCGCCACTAGCGGGGGGACCTCCTACAATGAGCAGTTCTTC. Its protein is CASSATSGGTSYNEQFF.

The chain couples TRBV27 to TRBJ1-6; D may be TRBD1 (6 bases). Germline V gene data show CDR1 as MNHEY and CDR2 as SMNVEV (reference sequence). The CDR3 contains 14 residues. V shed 7 bases and J shed 4 bases, with 11 bases lying between them. CDR3 amino acids: CASTPGHYNSPLHF. The CDR3 DNA is TGTGCCAGCACTCCGGGACATTATAATTCACCCCTCCACTTT.

V usage is TRBV5-6 and J usage is TRBJ2-7; no clear D gene. The V and J ends lost 4 bases and 2 bases respectively, with 19 bases between them. There are 16 residues in the CDR3. Germline-derived CDR1 and CDR2 are SGHDT and YYEEEE. CDR3 DNA: TGTGCCAGCAGCCCAAATGGGCAGATTATCCCCTACGAGCAGTACTTC. It encodes CASSPNGQIIPYEQYF.